This TCR beta chain comes out of a study of blood T cell repertoires in COVID-19. Study-wide background: COVID-19 samples from acute and convalescent phases originated in the United States, Italy and Spain.

Data came from immunoSEQ multiplex PCR; TCRdb stores just in-frame clones and leaves some out. This sample has about 68,000 clones; roughly 91% occur once, and the top ten carry around 7%. CDR1 WSHSY and CDR2 SAAADI come from the germline V gene. The CDR3 sequence is 16 residues long. J was trimmed by 8 bases and V by 3 bases; bases with no gene match: 11. The gene calls are TRBV10-2 and TRBJ2-1; 9 bases align to TRBD1. This clonotype was obtained from a man between 40 and 49 years old with COVID-19, enrolled during active disease. Sequencing was performed on peripheral blood. CDR3 coding DNA: TGCGCCAGCAGTGATCCGGGACAGGGATTTGTGTATGAGCAGTTCTTC. Its translation: CASSDPGQGFVYEQFF.